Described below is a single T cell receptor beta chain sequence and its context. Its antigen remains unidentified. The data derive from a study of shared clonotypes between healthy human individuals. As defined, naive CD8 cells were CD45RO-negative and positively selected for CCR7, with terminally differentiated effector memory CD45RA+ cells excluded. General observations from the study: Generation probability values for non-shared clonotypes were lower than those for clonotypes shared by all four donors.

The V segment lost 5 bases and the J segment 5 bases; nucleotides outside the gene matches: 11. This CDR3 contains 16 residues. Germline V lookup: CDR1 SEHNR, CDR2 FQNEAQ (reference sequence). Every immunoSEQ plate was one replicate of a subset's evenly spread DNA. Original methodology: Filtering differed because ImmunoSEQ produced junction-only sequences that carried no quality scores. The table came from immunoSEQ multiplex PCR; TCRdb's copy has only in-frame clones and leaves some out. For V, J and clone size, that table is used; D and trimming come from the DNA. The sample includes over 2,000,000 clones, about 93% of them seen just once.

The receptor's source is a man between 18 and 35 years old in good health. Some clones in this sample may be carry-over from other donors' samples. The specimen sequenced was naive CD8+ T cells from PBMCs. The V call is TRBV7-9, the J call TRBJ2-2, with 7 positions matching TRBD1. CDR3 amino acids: CASSGNRDSLTGELFF. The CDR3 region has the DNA TGTGCCAGCAGCGGAAACCGGGACAGTCTTACCGGGGAGCTGTTTTTT.